Detailed here is one T cell receptor beta chain. These data come from a study of blood T cell repertoires in COVID-19. Study in general: COVID-19 samples from acute and convalescent phases originated in the United States, Italy and Spain.

The CDR3 contains 16 residues. Deletions cut 3 bases from V and 3 bases from J, with 17 bases between. Germline lookup yields CDR1 KGHSH and CDR2 LQKENI. In the original workflow: It was from reference gene primer amplification that nucleated cell counts were estimated. Data came from immunoSEQ multiplex PCR; TCRdb stores just in-frame clones and leaves some out. That table is the source of V, J and clone size, and D and trimming were worked out from the DNA. Of 200,000 or so clones in the sample, about 85% were seen once. This chain uses TRBV18 with TRBJ1-2, with D tentatively TRBD1 (6 bases). The sample comprised peripheral blood. The source of this sequence is a man in his fifties who had recovered from COVID-19. CDR3 protein: CASSPGYRGGDYGYTF. The CDR3, as DNA: TGTGCCAGCTCACCGGGCTATCGAGGGGGTGACTATGGCTACACCTTC.